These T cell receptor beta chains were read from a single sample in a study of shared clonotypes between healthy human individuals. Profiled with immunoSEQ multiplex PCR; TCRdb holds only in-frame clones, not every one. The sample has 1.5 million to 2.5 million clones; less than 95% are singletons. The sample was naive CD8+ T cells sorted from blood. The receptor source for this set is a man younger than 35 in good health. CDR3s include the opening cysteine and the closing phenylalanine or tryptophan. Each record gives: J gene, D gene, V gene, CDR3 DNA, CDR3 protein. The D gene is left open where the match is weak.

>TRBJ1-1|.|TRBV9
TGTGCCAGCAGCGTAGTGGCGGATTTGAACACTGAAGCTTTCTTT
CASSVVADLNTEAFF
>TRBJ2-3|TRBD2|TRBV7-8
TGTGCCAGCAGCAATAGCGGGGGGCCCACAGATACGCAGTATTTT
CASSNSGGPTDTQYF
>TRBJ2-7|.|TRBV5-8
TGTGCCAGCAGTTTCTACGCGGTATCCTACGAGCAGTACTTC
CASSFYAVSYEQYF
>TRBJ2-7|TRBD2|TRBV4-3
TGCGCCAGCAGCCAAGACATCGGCGAGCTAGCGGGGGGTTACGAGCAGTACTTC
CASSQDIGELAGGYEQYF
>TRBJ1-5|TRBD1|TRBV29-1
TGCAGCCCCCTAGAGGGACAGAACAATCAGCCCCAGCATTTT
CSPLEGQNNQPQHF
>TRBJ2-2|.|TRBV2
TGTGCCAGCAGTGAATCCGAGGGAAACGGGGAGCTGTTTTTT
CASSESEGNGELFF
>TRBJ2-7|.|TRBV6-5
TGTGCCAGCAGTTACTCGACCGGCCAAAGGTCCTACGAGCAGTACTTC
CASSYSTGQRSYEQYF
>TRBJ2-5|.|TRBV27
TGTGCCAGCAGTGAAGGGTGGGAAGTGACCCAGTACTTC
CASSEGWEVTQYF
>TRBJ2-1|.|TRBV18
TGTGCCAGCTCACCCTCGGGGGGCCCCGGATTCTTC
CASSPSGGPGFF
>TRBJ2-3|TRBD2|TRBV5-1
TGCGCCAGCAGCGTGGGACTAGCGGGGGACCGCACAGATACGCAGTATTTT
CASSVGLAGDRTDTQYF
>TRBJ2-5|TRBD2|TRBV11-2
TGTGCCAGCAGCCTTGGGACTAGCGGGCAACTACGAACCCAGTACTTC
CASSLGTSGQLRTQYF
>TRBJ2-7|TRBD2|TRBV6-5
TGTGCCAGCAGTTACGGGGCTAGCGGGAGTTGGGAGCAGTACTTC
CASSYGASGSWEQYF
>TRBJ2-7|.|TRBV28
TGTGCCAGCAGTTGGGACCGAGCCTACGAGCAGTACTTC
CASSWDRAYEQYF
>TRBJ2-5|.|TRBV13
TGTGCCAGCAGCTTAGCTTTGGGCCAAGAGACCCAGTACTTC
CASSLALGQETQYF